This TCR beta chain comes out of a study of CD4 T cells in relation to SARS-CoV-2 and coronaviruses. Study-wide context: ViraFEST: approximately ten-day antigen culture of PBMCs, then TCR beta CDR3 sequencing. Of the patients, 8 or 9 were male, a few female, two Hispanic.

For approximately 10 days, roughly 10^5 sorted CD4+ cells grew with T cell-depleted PBMCs and CEF. This CDR3 contains 15 residues. Germline V CDR1 and CDR2: SNHLY, FYNNEI. V was shortened by 4 bases and J by 7 bases, with 14 bases between the two germline ends. About this clone: Its matching antigen is unknown.

Using immunoSEQ multiplex PCR, the repertoire was profiled, and TCRdb retains in-frame clones only, with some absent. The table lists 30,000 to 45,000 clones, 77% of them singletons, with 2.5% to 3% in the top ten. This sequence was found in an adult with COVID-19. The sequenced sample was memory CD4+ T cells from PBMCs, cultured in vitro. The chain employs TRBV2 and TRBJ1-6, with D possibly TRBD1 on 5 matching bases. The DNA for the CDR3 is TGTGCCAGCAGTGCCCGGGACTTAAGGAATTCACCCCTCCACTTT. Its translation is CASSARDLRNSPLHF.